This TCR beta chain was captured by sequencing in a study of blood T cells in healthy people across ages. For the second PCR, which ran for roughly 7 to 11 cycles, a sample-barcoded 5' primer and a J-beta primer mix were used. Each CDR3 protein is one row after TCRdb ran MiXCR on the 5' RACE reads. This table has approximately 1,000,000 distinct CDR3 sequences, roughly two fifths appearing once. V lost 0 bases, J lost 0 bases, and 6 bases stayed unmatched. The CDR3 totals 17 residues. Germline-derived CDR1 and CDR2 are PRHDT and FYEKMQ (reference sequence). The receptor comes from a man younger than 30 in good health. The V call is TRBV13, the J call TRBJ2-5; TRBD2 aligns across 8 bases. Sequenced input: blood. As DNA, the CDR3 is TGTGCCAGCAGCTTAGGCAATCGCGGGGGGTACCAAGAGACCCAGTACTTC. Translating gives CASSLGNRGGYQETQYF.